This T cell receptor beta chain was recorded in a study of T cell repertoires in cytomegalovirus infection (dated by TCRdb to between 2018 and 2020). About the full investigation: Alongside well-studied HLA-B-restricted epitopes, the peptide stimulations were aimed at recently identified HLA-C-restricted CMV epitopes, whose presentation resists viral immunomodulation. Donor HLA type was relevant to the analysis, because carriage of CMV infection together with the matching HLA type was indicated by public TCR beta signatures.

The germline V gene (reference sequence) yields SEHNR for CDR1 and FQNEAQ for CDR2. V is cut by 6 bases and J by 5 bases, and the space between the germline ends is 12 bases. The CDR3, cysteine through phenylalanine, is 13 amino acids long. Of the read, only the CDR3 DNA is kept; its 39 bases are in frame from base 1. The investigation overall reported the following: The ex vivo response was dominated by HLA-C-restricted CMV-specific TCR beta clonotypes, which also provided the single most frequent clonotype in two of eight donors. Carriers of CMV infection plus the relevant HLA type were discriminated by the cumulative frequency of public TCR beta family members in the study cohort and in an independent approximately 360-donor cohort.

The meaning of the sample's treatment or condition label: in vitro stimulation with specific CMV peptide epitopes to enrich CMV-specific T cells. TCRdb shows the sequencer as Illumina HiSeq 1500. Through fastp at Q25 and MiXCR, TCRdb rebuilt clones from the public reads, retaining in-frame beta chains. CDR3 protein sequences are deduplicated, and each keeps its most common genes and DNA. The sample table records hundreds of thousands of distinct CDR3 sequences; roughly 33% of these occur just once. Clones ranked in the top ten supply approximately 18% of the sample. Note on this clonotype: Its binding antigen is unknown. The sample holds no much larger clone one base away, and base qualities are not on file.

The input for sequencing was cultured PBMCs, taken from culture after CMV antigen stimulation. This receptor was identified in a human donor in good health (CMV status not recorded). Some clones in this sample may be carry-over from other donors' samples. The rearranged segments are TRBV7-9 and TRBJ2-3, with the identity of the D gene unclear. The CDR3 corresponds to CASSWQERDTQYF. The DNA sequence is as follows: TGTGCCAGCAGTTGGCAGGAAAGAGATACGCAGTATTTT.